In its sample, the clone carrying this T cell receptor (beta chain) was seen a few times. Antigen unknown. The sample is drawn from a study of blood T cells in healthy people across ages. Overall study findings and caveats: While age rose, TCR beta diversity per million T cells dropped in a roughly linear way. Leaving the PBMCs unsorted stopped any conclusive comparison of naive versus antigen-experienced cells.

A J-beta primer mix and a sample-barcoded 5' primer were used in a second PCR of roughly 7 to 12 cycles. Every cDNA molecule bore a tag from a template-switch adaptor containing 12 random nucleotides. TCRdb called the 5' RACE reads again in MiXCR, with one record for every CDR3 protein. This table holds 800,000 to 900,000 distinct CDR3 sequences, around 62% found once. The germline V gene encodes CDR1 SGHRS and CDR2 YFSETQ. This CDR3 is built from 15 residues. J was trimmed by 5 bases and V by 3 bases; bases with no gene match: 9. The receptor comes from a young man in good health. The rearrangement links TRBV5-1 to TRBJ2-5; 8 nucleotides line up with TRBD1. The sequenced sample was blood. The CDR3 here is CASSSGDRTIETQYF. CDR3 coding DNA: TGCGCCAGCAGCTCAGGGGACAGGACGATTGAGACCCAGTACTTC.